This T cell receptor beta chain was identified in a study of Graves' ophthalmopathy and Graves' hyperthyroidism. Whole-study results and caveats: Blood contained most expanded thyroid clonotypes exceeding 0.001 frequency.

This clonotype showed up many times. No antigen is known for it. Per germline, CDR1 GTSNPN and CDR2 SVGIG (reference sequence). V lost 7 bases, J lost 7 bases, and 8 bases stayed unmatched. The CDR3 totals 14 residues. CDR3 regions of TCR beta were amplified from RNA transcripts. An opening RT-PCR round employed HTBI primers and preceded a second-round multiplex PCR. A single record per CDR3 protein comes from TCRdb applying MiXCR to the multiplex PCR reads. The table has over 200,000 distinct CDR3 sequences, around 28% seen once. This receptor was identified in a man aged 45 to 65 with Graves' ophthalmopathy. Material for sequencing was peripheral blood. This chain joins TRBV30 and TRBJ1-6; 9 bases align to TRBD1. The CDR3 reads CASPGQGLNSPLHF. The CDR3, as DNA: TGTGCCTCGCCGGGACAGGGCCTAAATTCACCCCTCCACTTT.